The clone carrying this TCR beta chain was counted at least ten times. Its target is unknown. Template material for amplifying TCR beta CDR3 regions consisted of RNA transcripts. Researchers ran a first-round RT-PCR on the TCR CDR3 using the HTBI primer set. A single record per CDR3 protein comes from TCRdb applying MiXCR to the multiplex PCR reads. The table shows about 180,000 distinct CDR3 sequences, with about a sixth occurring only once. These data come from a study of T cells in Graves' hyperthyroidism and ophthalmopathy. The overall study: Before treatment of any kind, peripheral blood was taken at initial diagnosis.

It was uncontrolled infection, other autoimmune disease, pregnancy or lactation that excluded patients. Orbital computed tomography and thyroid ultrasound, together with serum TRAb and thyroxine and clinical symptoms, were used for diagnoses. In germline, CDR1 is LGHDT, CDR2 YNNKEL (reference sequence). This CDR3 has 14 residues. V shed 4 bases, J shed 2 bases, and the junction held 3 bases outside the gene matches. Study-wide findings and caveats: Most thyroid clonotypes expanded above 0.001 were also detected in blood.

The TCR comes from a woman between 45 and 65 years old with Graves' hyperthyroidism. Sequencing input: blood. This chain joins TRBV3-1 and TRBJ2-7; 9 positions agree with TRBD2. This chain's CDR3 is CASSRLAGPYEQYF. In DNA, the CDR3 is TGTGCCAGCAGCCGCCTAGCGGGGCCCTACGAGCAGTACTTC.